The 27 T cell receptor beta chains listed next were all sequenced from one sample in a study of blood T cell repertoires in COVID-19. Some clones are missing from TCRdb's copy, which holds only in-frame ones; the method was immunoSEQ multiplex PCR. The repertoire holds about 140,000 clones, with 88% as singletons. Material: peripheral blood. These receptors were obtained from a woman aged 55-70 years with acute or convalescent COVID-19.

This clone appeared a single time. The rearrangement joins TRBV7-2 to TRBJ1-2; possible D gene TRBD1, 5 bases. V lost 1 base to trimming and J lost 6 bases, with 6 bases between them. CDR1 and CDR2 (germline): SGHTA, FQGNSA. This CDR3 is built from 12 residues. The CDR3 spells CASSLGGDGYTF. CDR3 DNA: TGTGCCAGCAGCTTAGGGGGGGATGGCTACACCTTC.

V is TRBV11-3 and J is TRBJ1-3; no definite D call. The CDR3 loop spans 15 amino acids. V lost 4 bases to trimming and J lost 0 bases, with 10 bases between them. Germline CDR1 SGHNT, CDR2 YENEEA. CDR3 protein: CASSSAVISGNTIYF. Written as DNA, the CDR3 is TGTGCCAGCAGCTCCGCGGTGATCTCTGGAAACACCATATATTTT. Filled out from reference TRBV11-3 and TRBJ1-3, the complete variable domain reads EAGVVQSPRYKIIEKKQPVAFWCNPISGHNTLYWYLQNLGQGPELLIRYENEEAVDDSQLPKDRFSAERLKGVDSTLKIQPAELGDSAVYLCASSSAVISGNTIYFGEGSWLTVV.

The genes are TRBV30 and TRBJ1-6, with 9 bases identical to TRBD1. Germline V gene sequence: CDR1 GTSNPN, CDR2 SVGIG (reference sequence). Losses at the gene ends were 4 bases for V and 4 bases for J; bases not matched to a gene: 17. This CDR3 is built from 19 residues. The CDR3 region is CAWKVPGQGYFTYNSPLHF. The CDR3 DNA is TGTGCCTGGAAAGTACCGGGACAGGGCTATTTTACTTATAATTCACCCCTCCACTTT.

The CDR3 is CASSPRSGGESGANVLTF. The CDR3 DNA reads as TGTGCCAGCAGCCCTCGGTCAGGGGGCGAGTCTGGGGCCAACGTCCTGACTTTC. The J gene is TRBJ2-6, the V gene TRBV3-1 (or the pseudogene TRBV3-2); 8 nucleotides match TRBD1. Looked up from germline, CDR1 is LGHDT and CDR2 is YNNKEL (reference sequence). V lost 4 bases and J lost 1; bases outside the gene matches: 9. The CDR3 contains 18 residues.

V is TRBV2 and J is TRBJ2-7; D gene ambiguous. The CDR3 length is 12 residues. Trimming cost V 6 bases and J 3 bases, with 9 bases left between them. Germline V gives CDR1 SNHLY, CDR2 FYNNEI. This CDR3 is CASSLTSYEQYF. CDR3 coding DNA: TGTGCCAGCAGCCTTACCAGCTACGAGCAGTACTTC.

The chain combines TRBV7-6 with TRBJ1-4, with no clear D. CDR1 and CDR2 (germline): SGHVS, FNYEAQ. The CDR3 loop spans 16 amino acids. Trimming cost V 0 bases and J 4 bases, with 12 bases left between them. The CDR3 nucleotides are TGTGCCAGCAGCTTAGCGCCCAGCTCGGGTAATGAAAAACTGTTTTTT. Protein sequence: CASSLAPSSGNEKLFF. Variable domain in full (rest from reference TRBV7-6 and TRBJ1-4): GAGVSQSPRYKVTKRGQDVALRCDPISGHVSLYWYRQALGQGPEFLTYFNYEAQQDKSGLPNDRFSAERPEGSISTLTIQRTEQRDSAMYRCASSLAPSSGNEKLFFGSGTQLSVL.

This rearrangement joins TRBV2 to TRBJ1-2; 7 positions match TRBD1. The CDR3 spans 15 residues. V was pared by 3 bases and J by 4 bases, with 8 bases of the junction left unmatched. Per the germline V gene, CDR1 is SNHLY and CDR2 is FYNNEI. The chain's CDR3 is CASSDSQGLGYGYTF. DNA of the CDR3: TGTGCCAGCAGTGATTCACAGGGGCTAGGCTATGGCTACACCTTC. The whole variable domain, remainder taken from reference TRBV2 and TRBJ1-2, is EPEVTQTPSHQVTQMGQEVILRCVPISNHLYFYWYRQILGQKVEFLVSFYNNEISEKSEIFDDQFSVERPDGSNFTLKIRSTKLEDSAMYFCASSDSQGLGYGYTFGSGTRLTVV.

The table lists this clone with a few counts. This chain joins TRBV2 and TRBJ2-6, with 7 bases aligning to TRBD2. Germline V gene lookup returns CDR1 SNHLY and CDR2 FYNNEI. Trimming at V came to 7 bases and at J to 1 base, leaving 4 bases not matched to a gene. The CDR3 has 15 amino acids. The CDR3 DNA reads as TGTGCCAGCATAGGACTAGGGTCTGGGGCCAACGTCCTGACTTTC. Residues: CASIGLGSGANVLTF.

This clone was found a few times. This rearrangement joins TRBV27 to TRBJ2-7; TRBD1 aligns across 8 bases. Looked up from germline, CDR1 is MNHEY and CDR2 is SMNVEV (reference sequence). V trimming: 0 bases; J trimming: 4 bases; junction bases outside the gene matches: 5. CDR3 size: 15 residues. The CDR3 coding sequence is TGTGCCAGCAGTTTATCAGGACAGGGAAGATACGAGCAGTACTTC. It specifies CASSLSGQGRYEQYF.

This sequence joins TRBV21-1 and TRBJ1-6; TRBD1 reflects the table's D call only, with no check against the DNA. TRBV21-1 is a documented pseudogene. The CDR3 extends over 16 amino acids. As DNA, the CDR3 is TGTGCCAGCAGCTCGACAGGGGGCGTTAGAAATTCACCCCTCCACTTT. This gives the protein CASSSTGGVRNSPLHF.

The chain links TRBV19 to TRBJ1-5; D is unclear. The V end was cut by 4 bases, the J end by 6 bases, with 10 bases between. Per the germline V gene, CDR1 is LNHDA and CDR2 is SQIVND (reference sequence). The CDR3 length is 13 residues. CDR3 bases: TGTGCCAGTAGTAATCAGGATGGTCAGCCCCAGCATTTT. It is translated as CASSNQDGQPQHF. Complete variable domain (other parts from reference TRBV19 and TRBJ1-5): DGGITQSPKYLFRKEGQNVTLSCEQNLNHDAMYWYRQDPGQGLRLIYYSQIVNDFQKGDIAEGYSVSREKKESFPLTVTSAQKNPTAFYLCASSNQDGQPQHFGDGTRLSIL.

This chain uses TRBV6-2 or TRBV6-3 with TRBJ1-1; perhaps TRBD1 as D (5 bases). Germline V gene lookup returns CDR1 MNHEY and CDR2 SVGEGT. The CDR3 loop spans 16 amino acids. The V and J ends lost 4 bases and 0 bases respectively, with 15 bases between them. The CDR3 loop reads CASSFTTASMNTEAFF. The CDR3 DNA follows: TGTGCCAGCAGTTTTACGACAGCCTCCATGAACACTGAAGCTTTCTTT.

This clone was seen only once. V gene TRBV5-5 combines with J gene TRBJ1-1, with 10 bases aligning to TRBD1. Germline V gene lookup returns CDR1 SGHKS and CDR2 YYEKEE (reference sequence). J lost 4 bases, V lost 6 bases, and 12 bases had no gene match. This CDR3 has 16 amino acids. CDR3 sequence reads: CASTHGTGDVFTEAFF. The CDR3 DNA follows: TGTGCCAGCACCCACGGGACAGGGGATGTGTTCACTGAAGCTTTCTTT.

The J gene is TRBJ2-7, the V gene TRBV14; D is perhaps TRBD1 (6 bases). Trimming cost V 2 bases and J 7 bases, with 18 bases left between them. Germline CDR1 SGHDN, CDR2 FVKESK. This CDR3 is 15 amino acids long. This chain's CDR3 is CASSQHRDILSEQYF. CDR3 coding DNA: TGTGCCAGCAGCCAACACAGGGACATTTTATCAGAGCAGTACTTC. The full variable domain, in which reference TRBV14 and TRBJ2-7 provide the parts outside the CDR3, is EAGVTQFPSHSVIEKGQTVTLRCDPISGHDNLYWYRRVMGKEIKFLLHFVKESKQDESGMPNNRFLAERTGGTYSTLKVQPAELEDSGVYFCASSQHRDILSEQYFGPGTRLTVT.

The CDR3 spells CASSPRGSPDTQYF. The CDR3 coding sequence is TGCGCCAGCAGCCCCCGAGGATCCCCAGATACGCAGTATTTT. The rearrangement uses TRBV5-1 and TRBJ2-3; no clear D gene. V lost 4 bases, J lost 4 bases, and 13 bases lay in between. Germline-derived CDR1 and CDR2 are SGHRS and YFSETQ. This CDR3 has 14 amino acids.

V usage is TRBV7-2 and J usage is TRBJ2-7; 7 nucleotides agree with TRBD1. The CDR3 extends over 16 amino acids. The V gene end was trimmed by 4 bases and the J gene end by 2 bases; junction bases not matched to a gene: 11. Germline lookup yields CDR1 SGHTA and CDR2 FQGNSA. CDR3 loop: CASSSTRDSAPYEQYF. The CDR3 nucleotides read TGTGCCAGCAGCTCAACCCGGGACAGTGCACCCTACGAGCAGTACTTC.

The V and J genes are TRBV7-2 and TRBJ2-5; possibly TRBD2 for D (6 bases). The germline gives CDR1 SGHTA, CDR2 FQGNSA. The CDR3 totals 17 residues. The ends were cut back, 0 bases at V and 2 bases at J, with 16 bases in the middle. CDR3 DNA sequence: TGTGCCAGCAGCTTAGCCGCATCGGCGGGGTGGCAAGAGACCCAGTACTTC. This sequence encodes CASSLAASAGWQETQYF.

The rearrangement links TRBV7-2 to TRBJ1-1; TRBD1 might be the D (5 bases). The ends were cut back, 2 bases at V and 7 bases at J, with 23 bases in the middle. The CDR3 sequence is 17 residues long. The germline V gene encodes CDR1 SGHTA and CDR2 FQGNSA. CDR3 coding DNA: TGTGCCAGCAGCTTAATGGCCCTGGGAGGGTTGGGGGTTGAAGCTTTCTTT. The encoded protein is CASSLMALGGLGVEAFF. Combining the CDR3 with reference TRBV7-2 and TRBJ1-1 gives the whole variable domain GAGVSQSPSNKVTEKGKDVELRCDPISGHTALYWYRQSLGQGLEFLIYFQGNSAPDKSGLPSDRFSAERTGGSVSTLTIQRTQQEDSAVYLCASSLMALGGLGVEAFFGQGTRLTVV.

The CDR3 here is CASSRTGTGLPAFF. CDR3 coding DNA: TGCGCCAGCAGCCGAACCGGGACAGGCCTGCCCGCTTTCTTT. The chain couples TRBV4-1 to TRBJ1-1, with TRBD1 identical over 8 bases. The trim removed 4 bases at V and 11 bases at J, leaving 12 bases unmatched. Germline V gene data show CDR1 as MGHRA and CDR2 as YSYEKL. The length of the CDR3 is 14 residues.

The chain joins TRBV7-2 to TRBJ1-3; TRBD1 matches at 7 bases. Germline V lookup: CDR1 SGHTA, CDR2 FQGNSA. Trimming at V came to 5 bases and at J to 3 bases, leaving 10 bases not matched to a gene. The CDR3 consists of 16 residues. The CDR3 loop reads CASSPGTVGGGNTIYF. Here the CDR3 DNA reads TGTGCCAGCAGCCCCGGGACAGTCGGGGGTGGAAACACCATATATTTT.

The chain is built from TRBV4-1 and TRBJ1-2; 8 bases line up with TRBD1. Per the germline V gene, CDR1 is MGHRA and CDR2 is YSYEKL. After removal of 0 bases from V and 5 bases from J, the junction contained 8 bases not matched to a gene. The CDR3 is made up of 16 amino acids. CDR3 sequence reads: CASSQDPGTGLYGYTF. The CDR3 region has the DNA TGCGCCAGCAGCCAAGATCCCGGGACAGGCTTGTATGGCTACACCTTC.

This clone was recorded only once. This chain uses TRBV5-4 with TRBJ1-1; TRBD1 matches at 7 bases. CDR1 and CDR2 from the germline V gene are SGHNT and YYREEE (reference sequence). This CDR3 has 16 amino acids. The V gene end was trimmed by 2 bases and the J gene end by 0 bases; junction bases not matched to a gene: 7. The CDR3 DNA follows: TGTGCCAGCAGCTTCCCCGGGACAGTGCTGAACACTGAAGCTTTCTTT. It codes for CASSFPGTVLNTEAFF.

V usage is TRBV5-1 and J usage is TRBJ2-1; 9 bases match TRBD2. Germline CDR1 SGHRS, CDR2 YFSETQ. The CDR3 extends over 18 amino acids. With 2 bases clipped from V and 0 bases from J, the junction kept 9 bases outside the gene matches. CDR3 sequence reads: CASSLLAGGQSSYNEQFF. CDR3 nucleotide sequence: TGCGCCAGCAGCTTACTAGCGGGCGGCCAAAGCTCCTACAATGAGCAGTTCTTC.

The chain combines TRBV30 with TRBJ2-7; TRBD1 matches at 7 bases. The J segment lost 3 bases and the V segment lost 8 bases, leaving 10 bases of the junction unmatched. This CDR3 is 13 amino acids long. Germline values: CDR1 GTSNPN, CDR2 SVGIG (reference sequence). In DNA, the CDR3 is TGTGCCGTAACAGGGGATGGCCTCTACGAGCAGTACTTC. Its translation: CAVTGDGLYEQYF.

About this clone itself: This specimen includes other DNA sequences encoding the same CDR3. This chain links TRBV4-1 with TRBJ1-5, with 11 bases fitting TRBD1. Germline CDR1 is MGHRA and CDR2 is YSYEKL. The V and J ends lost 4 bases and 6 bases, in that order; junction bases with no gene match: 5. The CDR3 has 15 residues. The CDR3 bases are TGCGCCAGCAGCCCAGGACAGGGGGCAAGTCAGCCCCAGCATTTT. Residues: CASSPGQGASQPQHF.

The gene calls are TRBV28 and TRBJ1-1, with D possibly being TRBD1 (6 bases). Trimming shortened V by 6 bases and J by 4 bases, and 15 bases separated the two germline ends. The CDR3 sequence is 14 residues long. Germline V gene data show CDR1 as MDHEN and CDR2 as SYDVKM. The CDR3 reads CASSLRGLGTEAFF. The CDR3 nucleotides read TGTGCCAGCAGCCTGCGGGGGCTAGGCACTGAAGCTTTCTTT.

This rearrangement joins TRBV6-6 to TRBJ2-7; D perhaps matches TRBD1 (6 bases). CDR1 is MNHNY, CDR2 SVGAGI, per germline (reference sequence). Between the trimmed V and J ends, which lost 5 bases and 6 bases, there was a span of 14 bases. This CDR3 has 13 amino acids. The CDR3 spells CASSPPPRGEQYF. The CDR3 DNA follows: TGTGCCAGCAGTCCTCCCCCCAGGGGCGAGCAGTACTTC.